The rows below give T cell receptor beta chains drawn from one sample of a study of T cells in Graves' hyperthyroidism and ophthalmopathy. TCRdb re-called the multiplex PCR reads through MiXCR, storing one row per CDR3 protein. The repertoire holds roughly 640,000 distinct CDR3 sequences, with 16% as singletons. The sequencing input was blood. These receptors were taken from a woman between 35 and 50 years old with Graves' ophthalmopathy. The conserved cysteine and the conserved F or W are not part of the CDR3 here.

TRBJ2-3 TRBV28 ASSPRTSGRSTDTQY
TRBJ2-6 TRBV6-1 ASRQGASGANVLT
TRBJ1-2 TRBV29-1 SVEVAGAGYT
TRBJ2-1 TRBV5-1 ASRTTGLAGVSSYNEQF
TRBJ1-2 TRBV7-2 ASSSYGVWYGYT
TRBJ2-5 TRBV20-1 SAHKRGANQETQY
TRBJ2-3 TRBV5-1 ASSLESIPADTQY
TRBJ1-1 TRBV6-6 ASSYSPLNTEAF
TRBJ2-3 TRBV20-1 SARKFLAGEADTQY
TRBJ2-1 TRBV19 ASSVQSGEPYNEQF
TRBJ1-1 TRBV20-1 SASDYRGKDTEAF
TRBJ2-7 TRBV6-5 ASSYYSGRSSYEQY
TRBJ1-5 TRBV3-1 ASSQIGRQPQH
TRBJ1-5 TRBV20-1 SAKGVGGNQPQH
TRBJ1-2 TRBV18 ASSPEDRVNYGYT
TRBJ1-1 TRBV20-1 SATPRAGPGAF
TRBJ2-5 TRBV12-3/TRBV12-4 ASSHPGNQETQY
TRBJ2-5 TRBV7-9 ASSLERDSQREETQY
TRBJ2-2 TRBV3-1 ASQIPNTGELF
TRBJ2-1 TRBV20-1 SASINEQF
TRBJ2-7 TRBV28 ASQASSYEQY
TRBJ2-5 TRBV12-3/TRBV12-4 ASSFAGNYQETQY
TRBJ2-1 TRBV2 ASGRAGQNEQF